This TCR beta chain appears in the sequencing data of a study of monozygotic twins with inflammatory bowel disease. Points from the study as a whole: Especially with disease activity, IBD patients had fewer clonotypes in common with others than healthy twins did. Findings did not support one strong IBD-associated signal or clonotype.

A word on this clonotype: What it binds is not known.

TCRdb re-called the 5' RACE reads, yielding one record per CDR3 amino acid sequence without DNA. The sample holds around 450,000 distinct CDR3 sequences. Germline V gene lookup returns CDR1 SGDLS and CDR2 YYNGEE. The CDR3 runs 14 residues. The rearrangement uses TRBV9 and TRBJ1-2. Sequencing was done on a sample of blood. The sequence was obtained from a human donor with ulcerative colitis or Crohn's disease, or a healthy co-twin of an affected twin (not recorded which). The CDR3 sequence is CASSVDGDNYGYTF.